The 14 T cell receptor beta chains in this list originate from one sample, sequenced in a study of long-term antiretroviral therapy in people with HIV. The assay, immunoSEQ v3.0, was run at survey level. The data were produced by immunoSEQ multiplex PCR, yet TCRdb's version contains in-frame clones alone and is incomplete. The data hold about 18,000 clones, with around 84% observed a single time. The sequenced sample was unsorted PBMCs, obtained 0.3 years after starting antiretroviral therapy. Receptor source: a woman aged 45-65 years with HIV.

V is TRBV2 and J is TRBJ2-5; D gene unclear. The V and J ends lost 3 bases and 1 base respectively, with 3 bases between them. The CDR3 runs to 12 residues. Germline CDR1 and CDR2: SNHLY and FYNNEI. CDR3: CASSDLQETQYF. The DNA of the CDR3 is TGTGCCAGCAGTGATCTCCAAGAGACCCAGTACTTC. Supplemented by reference TRBV2 and TRBJ2-5, the full variable domain reads EPEVTQTPSHQVTQMGQEVILRCVPISNHLYFYWYRQILGQKVEFLVSFYNNEISEKSEIFDDQFSVERPDGSNFTLKIRSTKLEDSAMYFCASSDLQETQYFGPGTRLLVL.

The V call is TRBV28, the J call TRBJ2-7; D gene uncertain. CDR1 and CDR2 from the germline V gene are MDHEN and SYDVKM. The CDR3 covers 15 residues. V was cut by 5 bases and J by 2 bases, with 16 bases left in between. The CDR3, as DNA: TGTGCCAGCAGTCCCGAAGGATCGCTACCCTACGAGCAGTACTTC. It codes for CASSPEGSLPYEQYF.

V gene TRBV4-1 combines with J gene TRBJ1-2, with 10 bases lining up with TRBD1. With V trimmed by 4 bases and J by 6 bases, 5 bases remained unmatched. Per the germline V gene, CDR1 is MGHRA and CDR2 is YSYEKL. The length of the CDR3 is 14 residues. CDR3 loop: CASSRQGARDGYTF. CDR3 DNA: TGCGCCAGCAGCCGACAGGGGGCCCGGGATGGCTACACCTTC.

The V gene is TRBV19, the J gene TRBJ2-2; maybe TRBD1 (5 bases). The V end was cut by 6 bases, the J end by 0 bases, with 11 bases between. CDR3 length equals 15 residues. The germline V gene has CDR1 LNHDA and CDR2 SQIVND (reference sequence). The CDR3 sequence: CASRGSTANTGELFF. The CDR3 DNA is TGTGCCAGTAGGGGATCGACAGCGAACACCGGGGAGCTGTTTTTT.

The V and J genes are TRBV7-9 and TRBJ2-3; the match to TRBD1 covers 7 bases. CDR1 and CDR2 (germline): SEHNR, FQNEAQ (reference sequence). The CDR3 consists of 14 residues. V lost 1 base to trimming and J lost 11 bases; unmatched junction nucleotides: 9. The CDR3 loop reads CASSLVSTDRRQYF. The CDR3 coding sequence is TGTGCCAGCAGCTTAGTATCCACGGACAGGAGGCAGTATTTT.

The chain combines TRBV6-6 with TRBJ1-5, with D perhaps matching TRBD1 (5 bases). The CDR3 totals 13 residues. V shed 5 bases and J shed 5 bases, with 10 bases lying between them. In germline, CDR1 is MNHNY, CDR2 SVGAGI (reference sequence). CDR3: CASSLGGYQPQHF. The CDR3 region has the DNA TGTGCCAGCAGTCTGGGGGGGTATCAGCCCCAGCATTTT.

The V gene is TRBV12-5, the J gene TRBJ2-3, with TRBD1 matching over 10 bases. The V gene's germline CDR1 is LGHNT and CDR2 FRNRAP. This CDR3 contains 14 residues. Trimming took 6 bases from V and 4 from J; bases not matched to a gene: 4. The CDR3 reads CASGGQGFADTQYF. The DNA of the CDR3 is TGTGCTAGTGGGGGACAGGGGTTCGCAGATACGCAGTATTTT.

In this sample, this clone turned up a few times. The rearrangement joins TRBV18 to TRBJ2-1; 14 bases fit TRBD2. V was clipped by 5 bases and J by 7 bases; unmatched bases: 10. Germline V lookup: CDR1 KGHSH, CDR2 LQKENI. CDR3 length: 17 amino acids. CDR3 sequence: CASSSTGTSGGRNEQFF. The CDR3 DNA reads TGTGCCAGCTCATCTACCGGGACTAGCGGGGGAAGGAATGAGCAGTTCTTC.

This clone occurred once. The rearrangement links TRBV9 to TRBJ2-2; TRBD1 or TRBD2 may be the D gene (5 bases each). Trimming took off 4 bases at V and 2 bases at J, with 21 bases between the two ends. The CDR3 extends over 18 amino acids. Germline V gives CDR1 SGDLS, CDR2 YYNGEE. Here the CDR3 reads CASSPTPGPERNTGELFF. As DNA, the CDR3 is TGTGCCAGCAGCCCTACCCCGGGGCCTGAGCGTAACACCGGGGAGCTGTTTTTT.

The chain carries TRBV30 and TRBJ2-5; tentative D call: TRBD1 (5 bases). The V gene's germline CDR1 is GTSNPN and CDR2 SVGIG (reference sequence). The CDR3 extends over 13 amino acids. V shed 4 bases and J shed 7 bases, with 16 bases lying between them. CDR3 sequence reads: CAWNGHPAGTQYF. In DNA form, the CDR3 reads TGTGCCTGGAACGGACACCCAGCAGGGACCCAGTACTTC.

The chain recombines TRBV11-2 with TRBJ2-1; D is uncertain. The CDR3 length is 16 residues. Germline V gives CDR1 SGHAT, CDR2 FQNNGV. The germline V and J ends were trimmed by 5 bases and 0 bases, with 14 bases remaining between them. CDR3 amino acids: CASSPSETSSYNEQFF. The CDR3 region has the DNA TGTGCCAGCAGCCCCAGTGAAACGAGCTCCTACAATGAGCAGTTCTTC.

V usage is TRBV5-1 and J usage is TRBJ1-3; 10 positions match TRBD1. The ends lost 4 bases at V and 8 bases at J; junction bases unmatched: 6. Germline V CDR1 and CDR2: SGHRS, YFSETQ. This CDR3 spans 14 amino acids. The CDR3 sequence is CASSPGTGVDTIYF. In DNA, the CDR3 is TGCGCCAGCAGCCCCGGGACAGGGGTGGACACCATATATTTT. Filled out from reference TRBV5-1 and TRBJ1-3, the complete variable domain reads KAGVTQTPRYLIKTRGQQVTLSCSPISGHRSVSWYQQTPGQGLQFLFEYFSETQRNKGNFPGRFSGRQFSNSRSEMNVSTLELGDSALYLCASSPGTGVDTIYFGEGSWLTVV.

The rearrangement links TRBV6-5 to TRBJ2-7; maybe TRBD1 (5 bases). Germline CDR1 MNHEY, CDR2 SVGAGI. Trimming left V 5 bases short and J 6 bases short, with 11 bases between. This CDR3 has 12 amino acids. The CDR3 region is CASSAGRGEQYV. CDR3 DNA: TGTGCCAGCAGTGCAGGTAGGGGCGAGCAGTACGTC.

The chain carries TRBV10-2 and TRBJ2-5, with D maybe TRBD1 (5 bases). The CDR3 length is 13 residues. The ends were cut back, 8 bases at V and 3 bases at J, with 13 bases in the middle. The V gene's germline CDR1 is WSHSY and CDR2 SAAADI. The CDR3 region has the DNA TGCGCCAGCGGACATACTCGAAAAGAGACCCAGTACTTC. Its protein product is CASGHTRKETQYF.